This TCR beta chain emerged from a study of OX40 agonist ivuxolimab in advanced cancers. On the study more broadly: Ivuxolimab is an agonistic anti-OX40 (CD134) antibody, and patients were treated with it. While on treatment, patients had intravenous ivuxolimab at 0.01 to 10 mg/kg every 2 weeks. Notes on the study in general: Also present in some nonresponders was a low level of normalized T-cell clonal expansion.

Trimming took 3 bases from V and 3 from J; bases not matched to a gene: 2. Germline assignment: CDR1 KGHSH and CDR2 LQKENI. The CDR3 runs 14 residues. This clone appeared a single time. Its specificity is unknown. Assay used: immunoSEQ multiplex PCR; TCRdb lists only in-frame clones, some missing. The repertoire holds under 95,000 clones, about four fifths seen once, with under 3.5% in the top ten. The chain combines TRBV18 with TRBJ2-1; TRBD1 matches 7 bases. This clonotype was sampled from an adult with an advanced solid tumor such as melanoma, head and neck, liver or kidney cancer. The sequencing used CD4+ or CD8+ T cells sorted from blood, collected in a trial of the OX40 agonist ivuxolimab. This chain's CDR3 is CASSPGQSYNEQFF. In nucleotides, the CDR3 is TGTGCCAGCTCACCGGGACAGAGCTACAATGAGCAGTTCTTC. The complete variable domain, with remaining parts taken from reference TRBV18 and TRBJ2-1, reads NAGVMQNPRHLVRRRGQEARLRCSPMKGHSHVYWYRQLPEEGLKFMVYLQKENIIDESGMPKERFSAEFPKEGPSILRIQQVVRGDSAAYFCASSPGQSYNEQFFGPGTRLTVL.